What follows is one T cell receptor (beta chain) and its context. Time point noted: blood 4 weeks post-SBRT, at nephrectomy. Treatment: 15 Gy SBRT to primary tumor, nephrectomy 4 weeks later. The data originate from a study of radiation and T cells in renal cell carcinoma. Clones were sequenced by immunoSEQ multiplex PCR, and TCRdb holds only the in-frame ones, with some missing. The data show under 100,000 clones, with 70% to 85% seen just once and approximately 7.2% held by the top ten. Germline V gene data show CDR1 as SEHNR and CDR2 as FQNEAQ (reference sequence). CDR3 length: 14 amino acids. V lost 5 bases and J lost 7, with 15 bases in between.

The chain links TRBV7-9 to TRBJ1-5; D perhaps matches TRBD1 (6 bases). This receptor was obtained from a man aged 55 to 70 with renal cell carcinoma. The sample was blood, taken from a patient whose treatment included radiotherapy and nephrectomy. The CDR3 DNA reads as TGTGCCAGCAGCCACACAGGGATATCGCAGCCCCAGCATTTT. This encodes CASSHTGISQPQHF.